Sequencing of this TCR beta chain was carried out in a study of T cells in tuberculosis. The protocol was immunoSEQ multiplex PCR, while the TCRdb copy is restricted to in-frame clones and leaves out a portion. The sample carries around 30,000 clones, about 91% recorded once. The time point here: new active TB diagnosis, blood taken before or within 7 days of starting treatment. The CDR3 spans 14 residues. The germline gives CDR1 SGDLS, CDR2 YYNGEE. Trimming took 4 bases from V and 0 from J, leaving 9 bases between them. General study results and limits: Active tuberculosis TCR-alpha repertoires lay closer to GMM-specific TCRs than IGRA-negative controls, suggesting clonal expansion.

Turning to this clone: Its antigen is currently unknown.

The V and J genes are TRBV9 and TRBJ2-3; possible D gene TRBD1, 5 bases. The sequence was collected from an adult with tuberculosis. The sample in question was PBMCs, obtained at tuberculosis diagnosis. The CDR3 region is CASSPQGSTDTQYF. The DNA for the CDR3 is TGTGCCAGCAGCCCCCAGGGAAGCACAGATACGCAGTATTTT. Using reference TRBV9 and TRBJ2-3 for the parts outside the CDR3, the full variable domain is DSGVTQTPKHLITATGQRVTLRCSPRSGDLSVYWYQQSLDQGLQFLIQYYNGEERAKGNILERFSAQQFPDLHSELNLSSLELGDSALYFCASSPQGSTDTQYFGPGTRLTVL.